The rows below give T cell receptor beta chains drawn from one sample of a study of post-analysis software for immune sequencing data. Each CDR3 protein is one row after TCRdb ran MiXCR on the PCR reads. The data show some 500,000 distinct CDR3 sequences, 45% seen once. Source material: blood. These receptors all come from a girl between 10 and 17 years old with multiple sclerosis. Each CDR3 is given with its conserved first and last residue. Each record gives: clone size, D gene, V gene, J gene, CDR3 DNA, CDR3 protein. D genes are given only for firm matches. The size entry is marked missing in some rows and otherwise reads once, few, many or a size class.

>few|TRBD2|TRBV5-1|TRBJ2-3
TGCGCCAGCAGCGGGGGGACTAGCGGACGGAGCACAGATACGCAGTATTTT
CASSGGTSGRSTDTQYF
>once|.|TRBV28|TRBJ1-6
TGTGCCAGCAGTTTGGGTTATTCACCCCTCCACTTT
CASSLGYSPLHF
>.|.|TRBV3-1|TRBJ2-1
TGTGCCAGCAGCCAAGGGGCGTACAGTGAGCAGTTCTTC
CASSQGAYSEQFF
>few|.|TRBV28|TRBJ1-5
TGTGCCAGCAGTTTTGGTCCCGGACAGCTCTCTCATAGCAATCAGCCCCAGCATTTT
CASSFGPGQLSHSNQPQHF
>few|TRBD2|TRBV6-1|TRBJ2-1
TGTGCCAGCAGTGAAGCTGGACTAGCGGGAGGCAATGAGCAGTTCTTC
CASSEAGLAGGNEQFF
>few|.|TRBV7-8|TRBJ2-5
TGTGCCAGCAGCTTTTGGCAGGGGGGCGCGGAAGAAAAGACCCAGTACTTC
CASSFWQGGAEEKTQYF
>few|TRBD1|TRBV14|TRBJ1-2
TGTGCTAGCAGCCGAGTACAGGGGGTGTATGGCTACACCTTC
CASSRVQGVYGYTF
>.|.|TRBV5-1|TRBJ1-2
TGCGCCAGCAGCTCTGAGACAAGAAACTATGGCTACACCTTC
CASSSETRNYGYTF
>.|TRBD1|TRBV6-6|TRBJ2-5
TGTGCCAGCAGTTGGGACAGGATTAAGGAGACCCAGTACTTC
CASSWDRIKETQYF
>.|TRBD2|TRBV12-3/TRBV12-4|TRBJ2-7
TGTGCCAGCAGTTTAACTAGCGGGGGCTCCTACGAGCAGTACTTC
CASSLTSGGSYEQYF
>.|TRBD2|TRBV5-1|TRBJ2-4
TGCGCCAGCAGCTTTAGCGGGATAGCCTACGAGCGGTACTTC
CASSFSGIAYERYF
>.|TRBD2|TRBV7-9|TRBJ2-1
TGTGCCAGCAGCTTAGCCCGGACTAGCGGCGACAATGAGCAGTTCTTC
CASSLARTSGDNEQFF
>.|.|TRBV27|TRBJ1-2
TGTGCCAGCAGGGCTCGGACCCTCTATGGCTACACCTTC
CASRARTLYGYTF
>few|TRBD1|TRBV20-1|TRBJ2-7
TGCAGTACCCAGGGGGAGTCCTACGAGCAGTACTTC
CSTQGESYEQYF
>.|.|TRBV7-9|TRBJ2-7
TGTGCCAGCAGCCCGACAGCATACGAGCAGTACTTC
CASSPTAYEQYF
>.|.|TRBV2|TRBJ2-7
TGTGCCAGCAGGGAGGTTGTAGGCGAACAGTACTTC
CASREVVGEQYF
>few|TRBD2|TRBV28|TRBJ2-3
TGTGCCAGCAGTTTACAAGACGTTGCCAGACTAGCGGGTCAGCAGTATTTT
CASSLQDVARLAGQQYF
>few|TRBD2|TRBV7-3|TRBJ2-1
TGTGCCAGCAGCTCCAAAAGCGGGAGCTCCTACAATGAGCAGTTCTTC
CASSSKSGSSYNEQFF
>.|.|TRBV7-9|TRBJ1-4
TGTGCCAGCAGCTTAGCGGCAGGGGAACTGTTTTTT
CASSLAAGELFF
>.|.|TRBV5-1|TRBJ1-2
TGCGCCAGCAGCCTCCCTACAGAATACTATGGCTACACCTTC
CASSLPTEYYGYTF
>few|TRBD2|TRBV19|TRBJ2-1
TGTGCCAGTAGTAAACTAGCGGGAGGAAAAAATGAGCAGTTCTTC
CASSKLAGGKNEQFF
>.|TRBD1|TRBV28|TRBJ2-6
TGTGCCAGCAATCCGACAGGGGACTCTGGGGCCAACGTCCTGACTTTC
CASNPTGDSGANVLTF
>few|.|TRBV15|TRBJ1-4
TGTGCCACCAGCAGAGATGGGACGGCAACTAATGAAAAACTGTTTTTT
CATSRDGTATNEKLFF
>.|TRBD2|TRBV18|TRBJ2-3
TGTGCCAGCTCACCTGAAGGCTGGGCGGGAGGAGCTTCTAGCACAGATACGCAGTATTTT
CASSPEGWAGGASSTDTQYF
>.|TRBD2|TRBV20-1|TRBJ2-1
TGCAGTGCTAGTCCAGCGGGATTAAATGAGCAGTTCTTC
CSASPAGLNEQFF
>.|.|TRBV15|TRBJ2-7
TGTGCCACCAGCAGAGTGGCGGACCCCTACGAGCAGTACTTC
CATSRVADPYEQYF
>.|TRBD1|TRBV7-8|TRBJ1-5
TGTGCCAGCAGCTTCAGACAGGGAATGGGGGTCAATCAGCCCCAGCATTTT
CASSFRQGMGVNQPQHF
>.|TRBD2|TRBV30|TRBJ2-1
TGTGCCTGGTCAGCTAGCGGGAACCGTGGGCAGTTCTTC
CAWSASGNRGQFF
>.|TRBD2|TRBV7-8|TRBJ2-1
TGTGCCAGCAGCTCTGCGAGGTGGCTAGCGGAAAAGTCCTACAATGAGCAGTTCTTC
CASSSARWLAEKSYNEQFF
>few|.|TRBV5-4|TRBJ2-7
TGTGCCAGCAGCATAGTGGGCAGATACGAGCAGTACTTC
CASSIVGRYEQYF
>few|.|TRBV10-3|TRBJ2-3
TGTGCCATCAGCGCAGGCACAGATACGCAGTATTTT
CAISAGTDTQYF
>.|.|TRBV20-1|TRBJ2-4
TGCAGTGCTAGAGATTTTCAGGGGTTGGGAAACATTCAGTACTTC
CSARDFQGLGNIQYF
>.|.|TRBV29-1|TRBJ2-7
TGCAGCGTAGGGAAGGGGTCCTACGAGCAGTACTTC
CSVGKGSYEQYF
>.|.|TRBV12-3/TRBV12-4|TRBJ2-7
TGTGCCAGCAGCGCCTTACAGGGATCCTACGAGCAGTACTTC
CASSALQGSYEQYF
>few|.|TRBV28|TRBJ1-2
TGTGCCAGCAGTTCAGTGGGAAACTATGGCTACACCTTC
CASSSVGNYGYTF
>few|.|TRBV20-1|TRBJ2-1
TGCAGTGCTAGAGATCTGGGCAGAACTTACAATGAGCAGTTCTTC
CSARDLGRTYNEQFF
>.|TRBD2|TRBV4-1|TRBJ2-1
TGCGCCAGCAGCACGGGACTAGCGGGAGGCTACAATGAGCAGTTCTTC
CASSTGLAGGYNEQFF
>many|TRBD1|TRBV13|TRBJ1-1
TGTGCCAGCAGCCCCACCGGGACAGGGGAGACTGAAGCTTTCTTT
CASSPTGTGETEAFF